The next 4 T cell receptor beta chains were all read from a single sample in a study of T-cell memory formation after mild COVID-19. TCRdb re-derived calls from the 5' RACE reads in MiXCR, one entry per CDR3 protein. The sample carries just under 350,000 distinct CDR3 sequences, under 15% recorded once. Sequencing was done on a sample of PBMCs or a T cell subset sorted from them (not recorded which). The receptor source for this set is a man aged 18-30 years who had mild COVID-19 (a few samples of this study predate the infection). Cell type and time point are not known.

This clonotype was counted a few times. This chain joins TRBV14 and TRBJ1-4; D gene uncertain. CDR3 length: 13 amino acids. The germline gives CDR1 SGHDN, CDR2 FVKESK. Trimming cost V 0 bases and J 7 bases, with 6 bases left between them. As DNA, the CDR3 is TGTGCCAGCAGCCAAGACCTAAGTGAAAAACTGTTTTTT. Its translation is CASSQDLSEKLFF.

The CDR3 DNA follows: TGTGCCAGCAGTTCCGGGGTACATGGCTACACCTTC. It specifies CASSSGVHGYTF. The chain employs TRBV27 and TRBJ1-2; no firm D call. The germline CDR1 and CDR2 sequences are MNHEY and SMNVEV (reference sequence). The CDR3 is 12 amino acids. Trimming stripped 4 bases from V and 6 bases from J, with 9 bases between.

V usage is TRBV3-1 and J usage is TRBJ1-2; TRBD1 is a possible D gene (5 bases). The CDR3 covers 15 residues. Trimming took 1 base from V and 4 from J, leaving 13 bases between them. Germline CDR1 and CDR2: LGHDT and YNNKEL (reference sequence). CDR3 nucleotides: TGTGCCAGCAGCCAAGGTGGGGGAGGAGTCTATGGCTACACCTTC. Its protein is CASSQGGGGVYGYTF.

This clonotype has only a few counts. The V and J genes are TRBV12-3 or TRBV12-4 and TRBJ2-1, with unresolved D. The V gene lost 6 bases and the J gene lost 0 bases, with 6 bases spanning the gap. The CDR3 has 13 amino acids. The CDR3 loop is CASRASSYNEQFF. The CDR3 DNA follows: TGTGCCAGCAGGGCCAGCTCCTACAATGAGCAGTTCTTC.